These 23 T cell receptor beta chains were sequenced from one sample in a study of shared clonotypes between healthy human individuals. The naive CD8 fraction comprised CD45RO-negative cells positively selected for CCR7 and excluded terminally differentiated effector memory CD45RA+ cells. TCRdb's table, derived via immunoSEQ multiplex PCR, lists solely in-frame clones and lacks some. The table records approximately 1.9 million clones, roughly 93% of them present only once. The sequenced sample consisted of naive CD8+ T cells from PBMCs. The receptors here all came from a man aged 18 to 29 in good health. Some clones in this sample may be carry-over from other donors' samples.

The rearrangement joins TRBV28 to TRBJ2-1; D not certain. Germline values: CDR1 MDHEN, CDR2 SYDVKM. The CDR3 is 12 residues long. Trimming cost V 9 bases and J 2 bases, with 8 bases left between them. CDR3 sequence: CASRRAYNEQFF. CDR3 DNA: TGTGCCAGTCGGAGAGCCTACAATGAGCAGTTCTTC.

The genes are TRBV7-9 and TRBJ2-1; D call uncertain. The germline gives CDR1 SEHNR, CDR2 FQNEAQ (reference sequence). Between the trimmed V and J ends, which lost 4 bases and 5 bases, there was a span of 12 bases. The CDR3 loop spans 14 amino acids. The CDR3 sequence is CASSSPDPNNEQFF. CDR3 nucleotides: TGTGCCAGCAGCTCCCCGGACCCCAACAATGAGCAGTTCTTC.

CDR3 sequence (DNA): TGTGCCAGTCGGGACCGTGGTGGCTACACCTTC. It codes for CASRDRGGYTF. The chain couples TRBV7-2 to TRBJ1-2; tentative D call: TRBD1 (5 bases). The germline V and J ends were trimmed by 9 bases and 7 bases, with 12 bases remaining between them. Germline V gene sequence: CDR1 SGHTA, CDR2 FQGNSA. This CDR3 has 11 amino acids.

The rearrangement joins TRBV27 to TRBJ1-5, with D possibly being TRBD1 (5 bases). V shed 3 bases and J shed 7 bases, with 13 bases lying between them. Germline lookup yields CDR1 MNHEY and CDR2 SMNVEV (reference sequence). The CDR3 totals 14 residues. The CDR3 reads CASSLTAAIQPQHF. The CDR3 DNA sequence: TGTGCCAGCAGTTTGACAGCCGCTATCCAGCCCCAGCATTTT.

For this clone: This sample also contains other DNA sequences that code for the same CDR3. The J gene is TRBJ2-1, the V gene TRBV19; D is ambiguous. The CDR3 has 14 residues. CDR1 and CDR2 from the germline V gene are LNHDA and SQIVND (reference sequence). V shed 6 bases and J shed 1 base, with 10 bases lying between them. The CDR3 coding sequence is TGTGCCAGTAGCTTTAGAGGTTCCTACAATGAGCAGTTCTTC. Translated, it gives CASSFRGSYNEQFF.

This clone was counted once. The chain combines TRBV6-6 with TRBJ1-2; tentatively, D is TRBD1 (5 bases). This CDR3 comprises 13 residues. Per the germline V gene, CDR1 is MNHNY and CDR2 is SVGAGI (reference sequence). V shed 8 bases and J shed 4 bases, with 14 bases lying between them. The CDR3 DNA sequence: TGTGCCAGCGACCCCGGGGGTGGCTATGGCTACACCTTC. Translation gives CASDPGGGYGYTF.

This chain joins TRBV27 and TRBJ2-7; a possible D gene is TRBD2 (5 bases). The CDR3 is 14 residues long. The germline V and J ends were trimmed by 6 bases and 3 bases, with 15 bases remaining between them. Per the germline V gene, CDR1 is MNHEY and CDR2 is SMNVEV (reference sequence). Written as DNA, the CDR3 is TGTGCCAGCAGCCCAACACGGGGATTCTACGAGCAGTACTTC. It yields the protein CASSPTRGFYEQYF.

This chain joins TRBV5-1 and TRBJ2-7; D may correspond to TRBD1 or TRBD2 (6 bases each). Trimming left V 1 base short and J 5 bases short, with 31 bases between. Germline CDR1 reads SGHRS; CDR2 reads YFSETQ. The CDR3 runs 20 residues. As DNA, the CDR3 is TGCGCCAGCAGCTTGAGAGGTCTCGAGACTGACACCGGAAGGGGGGACGAGCAGTACTTC. Translation: CASSLRGLETDTGRGDEQYF.

The chain carries TRBV4-1 and TRBJ2-3; TRBD2 might be the D (7 bases). The ends were cut back, 5 bases at V and 2 bases at J, with 17 bases in the middle. Germline V gene data show CDR1 as MGHRA and CDR2 as YSYEKL. This CDR3 is built from 16 residues. As DNA, the CDR3 is TGCGCCAGCAGCGTCCCTCGGGGGGCCCCCACAGATACGCAGTATTTT. This translates into CASSVPRGAPTDTQYF.

J is TRBJ2-5 and V is TRBV25-1; TRBD1 is a possible D gene (6 bases). The length of the CDR3 is 15 residues. Trimming shortened V by 5 bases and J by 0 bases, and 13 bases separated the two germline ends. Germline values: CDR1 MGHDK, CDR2 SYGVNS. In DNA form, the CDR3 reads TGTGCCAGCAGTCCCGGACAGCGGTACCAAGAGACCCAGTACTTC. Amino acid sequence: CASSPGQRYQETQYF.

This chain uses TRBV13 with TRBJ2-7; D not resolved. Germline loops: CDR1 PRHDT, CDR2 FYEKMQ (reference sequence). Trimming shortened V by 8 bases and J by 2 bases, and 16 bases separated the two germline ends. CDR3 length: 14 residues. The DNA of the CDR3 is TGTGCCAGCGAAACTCGGGTCAGGCCCTACGAGCAGTACTTC. Translating it yields CASETRVRPYEQYF.

The table lists this clone with a count of one. The chain uses TRBV4-3 and TRBJ2-2; no reliable D call. Deletions cut 1 base from V and 10 bases from J, with 16 bases between. This CDR3 is 15 amino acids long. From germline, CDR1 is LGHNA and CDR2 YSLEER. The CDR3 loop reads CASSQVYLGSKELFF. The CDR3 DNA reads TGCGCCAGCAGCCAAGTCTACTTGGGTTCTAAGGAGCTGTTTTTT.

This clone was counted between two and nine times. The chain carries TRBV7-9 and TRBJ2-1; 10 bases line up with TRBD2. Losses at the gene ends were 0 bases for V and 14 bases for J; bases not matched to a gene: 4. Germline V gives CDR1 SEHNR, CDR2 FQNEAQ (reference sequence). The CDR3 runs to 13 residues. The CDR3 DNA is TGTGCCAGCAGCTTAGCACTAGCGGGATCGGAGTTCTTC. Translating it yields CASSLALAGSEFF.

This chain uses TRBV19 with TRBJ1-2; D might be TRBD1 (5 bases). The germline CDR1 and CDR2 sequences are LNHDA and SQIVND (reference sequence). The CDR3 runs to 12 residues. Trimming left V 8 bases short and J 7 bases short, with 14 bases between. Here the CDR3 DNA reads TGTGCCAGTTATGGGGGAGTCGTTGGCTACACCTTC. It translates to CASYGGVVGYTF.

The chain links TRBV4-2 to TRBJ2-3; 8 bases fit TRBD1. From germline, CDR1 is LGHNA and CDR2 YNFKEQ. V lost 0 bases and J lost 1; bases outside the gene matches: 0. CDR3 length: 15 residues. The CDR3 loop is CASSQETGGTDTQYF. In DNA, the CDR3 is TGTGCCAGCAGCCAAGAGACAGGGGGCACAGATACGCAGTATTTT.

The chain links TRBV4-1 to TRBJ2-3, with D unresolved. The CDR3 length is 15 residues. Germline CDR1 reads MGHRA; CDR2 reads YSYEKL. Trimming pared 1 base from V and 3 bases from J, leaving 11 bases between. As DNA, the CDR3 is TGCGCCAGCAGCCAAGGATGGTTTCAGACAGATACGCAGTATTTT. This gives the protein CASSQGWFQTDTQYF.

This clone was seen only once. The chain has TRBV30 and TRBJ2-3, with D perhaps TRBD2 (5 bases). The CDR3 loop spans 16 amino acids. V was cut by 0 bases and J by 0 bases, with 13 bases left in between. Germline CDR1 is GTSNPN and CDR2 is SVGIG (reference sequence). The CDR3 loop is CAWSVPAEISTDTQYF. The CDR3 nucleotides read TGTGCCTGGAGTGTTCCAGCGGAAATTAGCACAGATACGCAGTATTTT.

The chain uses TRBV11-2 and TRBJ2-2; D remains unclear. Trimming shortened V by 1 base and J by 0 bases, and 15 bases separated the two germline ends. The CDR3 consists of 18 residues. Germline V gene data show CDR1 as SGHAT and CDR2 as FQNNGV. The CDR3: CASSLASVRQTNTGELFF. CDR3 nucleotide sequence: TGTGCCAGCAGCTTAGCTTCGGTACGGCAGACGAACACCGGGGAGCTGTTTTTT.

With regard to this clone: Other DNA sequences in this sample translate to the same CDR3. The V call is TRBV9, the J call TRBJ2-3; D may be TRBD2 (5 bases). Germline values: CDR1 SGDLS, CDR2 YYNGEE. The CDR3 sequence is 15 residues long. V was pared by 2 bases and J by 3 bases, with 13 bases between. The CDR3 DNA follows: TGTGCCAGCAGCGTGGTGGGAGTCGAAACAGATACGCAGTATTTT. Its translation is CASSVVGVETDTQYF.

This clone has a single count. The chain has TRBV19 and TRBJ2-3; 7 bases are shared with TRBD1. J was trimmed by 4 bases and V by 7 bases; bases with no gene match: 5. CDR1 and CDR2 from the germline V gene are LNHDA and SQIVND (reference sequence). This CDR3 is built from 13 residues. The CDR3 DNA reads as TGTGCCAGTAATGACAGGGCCGCAGATACGCAGTATTTT. Translated: CASNDRAADTQYF.

J is TRBJ2-7 and V is TRBV28; 7 bases are a match to TRBD1. Per the germline V gene, CDR1 is MDHEN and CDR2 is SYDVKM. This CDR3 is 11 amino acids long. Trimming at V came to 6 bases and at J to 11 bases, leaving 7 bases not matched to a gene. The CDR3 loop is CASSPDRAKYF. The CDR3 DNA reads as TGTGCCAGCAGCCCCGACAGGGCAAAGTACTTC. The full variable domain, in which reference TRBV28 and TRBJ2-7 provide the parts outside the CDR3, is DVKVTQSSRYLVKRTGEKVFLECVQDMDHENMFWYRQDPGLGLRLIYFSYDVKMKEKGDIPEGYSVSREKKERFSLILESASTNQTSMYLCASSPDRAKYFGPGTRLTVT.

V usage is TRBV9 and J usage is TRBJ2-3; D is undetermined. V lost 4 bases, J lost 0 bases, and 15 bases lay in between. Germline V gives CDR1 SGDLS, CDR2 YYNGEE. The CDR3 extends over 16 amino acids. The DNA of the CDR3 is TGTGCCAGCAGCAGCCGAGAAACCCACAGCACAGATACGCAGTATTTT. This gives the protein CASSSRETHSTDTQYF.

The rearrangement links TRBV9 to TRBJ2-1; 7 positions match TRBD2. CDR1 and CDR2 (germline): SGDLS, YYNGEE. V gave up 1 base and J gave up 6 bases; unmatched junction bases: 4. The CDR3 runs to 14 residues. This chain's CDR3 is CASSVLSGGNEQFF. CDR3 sequence (DNA): TGTGCCAGCAGCGTATTATCGGGAGGCAATGAGCAGTTCTTC.